These T cell receptor beta chains were read from a single sample in a study of T cell responses to AZD1222 COVID-19 vaccine. Using immunoSEQ multiplex PCR, the repertoire was profiled, and TCRdb retains in-frame clones only, with some absent. Of roughly 130,000 clones in the sample, approximately 89% were seen once. The sequencing used peripheral blood, collected on day 0 of AZD1222 vaccination. These receptors all stem from an adult in good health. Each CDR3 is given with its conserved first and last residue. D genes are given only for firm matches. Some rows mark clone size as missing; the rest say once, few, many or name a class of expanded clone.

V	D	J	size	DNA	CDR3
TRBV7-9	.	TRBJ1-6	.	TGTGCCAGCAGCCCTTCTCAGGGCGTCGGGGTGGCCCTCCACTTT	CASSPSQGVGVALHF
TRBV28	.	TRBJ1-2	.	TGTGCCAGCAGTTTATTAGGGCAGAGACTTGCTAACTATGGCTACACCTTC	CASSLLGQRLANYGYTF
TRBV27	.	TRBJ1-2	.	TGTGCCAGCAGTAAGGGGGGGAGATATGGCTACACCTTC	CASSKGGRYGYTF
TRBV9	TRBD2	TRBJ2-2	.	TGTGCCAGCAGCGTCCGGGACTATACAACCGGGGAGCTGTTTTTT	CASSVRDYTTGELFF
TRBV5-4	.	TRBJ2-1	.	TGTGCCAGCAGCTTCGGTGGGGGGCCGCGCTCCTACAATGAGCAGTTCTTC	CASSFGGGPRSYNEQFF
TRBV9	.	TRBJ2-2	.	TGTGCCAGCAGCGTAAGGGATTTTAGAGGCGGGGAGCTGTTTTTT	CASSVRDFRGGELFF
TRBV18	.	TRBJ2-5	.	TGTGCCAGCTCACCAGTTACGGCAGCCCCAGAGACCCAGTACTTC	CASSPVTAAPETQYF
TRBV6-1	.	TRBJ1-1	.	TGTGCCAGCATTTGGTCCTTCTCAACTGAAGCTTTCTTT	CASIWSFSTEAFF
TRBV18	.	TRBJ1-4	.	TGTGCCAGCTCACAGGCAGCAACTAATGAAAAACTGTTTTTT	CASSQAATNEKLFF
TRBV24-1	.	TRBJ2-1	.	TGTGCCACCAGTGACCCGGGCGGGTGGGGTGGCTCCTACAATGAGCAGTTCTTC	CATSDPGGWGGSYNEQFF
TRBV7-2	.	TRBJ2-3	.	TGTGCCAGCAGCTTAGCCCTCATAAGCACAGATACGCAGTATTTT	CASSLALISTDTQYF
TRBV20-1	TRBD1	TRBJ1-4	.	TGCAGTGCTGACAGGGAGAAACTGTTTTTT	CSADREKLFF
TRBV9	.	TRBJ1-2	.	TGTGCCAGCAGCGTAGCCTGGGCAGCTAACTATGGCTACACCTTC	CASSVAWAANYGYTF
TRBV2	.	TRBJ1-1	.	TGTGCCAGCAATCGCGAGGGTAACACTGAAGCTTTCTTT	CASNREGNTEAFF
TRBV9	.	TRBJ2-5	.	TGTGCCAGCAGCGTAGGGGGAGCGTACCAAGAGACCCAGTACTTC	CASSVGGAYQETQYF
TRBV5-1	TRBD2	TRBJ2-1	.	TGCGCCAGCAGAAGCATTATGGGGGAGGGTTACAATGAGCAGTTCTTC	CASRSIMGEGYNEQFF
TRBV6-2/TRBV6-3	.	TRBJ2-1	.	TGTGCCAGCAGTTTGAGGGGGGTTAGAAATGAGCAGTTCTTC	CASSLRGVRNEQFF
TRBV19	.	TRBJ2-7	.	TGTGCCAGTAGTATTGGAAGTGGCGAGCAGTACTTC	CASSIGSGEQYF
TRBV19	TRBD1	TRBJ1-5	.	TGTGCCAGTAGTTGGACAGGAGAGGTGTATAGCAATCAGCCCCAGCATTTT	CASSWTGEVYSNQPQHF
TRBV11-3	.	TRBJ2-1	.	TGTGCCAGCAGCTTAGGTCAAGTCGTCCACAATGAGCAGTTCTTC	CASSLGQVVHNEQFF
TRBV7-8	TRBD2	TRBJ2-7	.	TGTGCCAGCAGCTCGGGGGGGGGCCCACGCGGAGACGAGCAGTACTTC	CASSSGGGPRGDEQYF
TRBV28	.	TRBJ1-1	.	TGTGCCAGCAGTTTAGGTTCAGGGTTTCGGACTGAAGCTTTCTTT	CASSLGSGFRTEAFF
TRBV3-1/TRBV3-2	.	TRBJ2-1	.	TGTGCCAGCAGCCAAGAAACCAAGACCAATGAGCAGTTCTTC	CASSQETKTNEQFF
TRBV6-2/TRBV6-3	TRBD2	TRBJ2-3	.	TGTGCCAGCAGTTGGGGTGCGGGGGGCACAGATACGCAGTATTTT	CASSWGAGGTDTQYF
TRBV9	.	TRBJ1-3	.	TGTGCCAGCAGCGTAGAACCCCCAGGGAGAAACACCATATATTTT	CASSVEPPGRNTIYF
TRBV6-5	.	TRBJ1-2	.	TGTGCCAGCAGTTCCTGGGGAGACTATGGCTACACCTTC	CASSSWGDYGYTF
TRBV28	TRBD1	TRBJ1-5	.	TGTGCCAGCAACCGAGGGACAGGAGTAGATCAGCCCCAGCATTTT	CASNRGTGVDQPQHF
TRBV19	.	TRBJ1-2	.	TGTGCCAGTAGGACCTCGCTCAGGGGTCTTAACTATGGCTACACCTTC	CASRTSLRGLNYGYTF
TRBV7-9	.	TRBJ2-7	.	TGTGCCAGCAGCTCCCCCCGGACAGACCGACCCTACGAGCAGTACTTC	CASSSPRTDRPYEQYF
TRBV4-2	.	TRBJ2-1	.	TGTGCCAGCAGCCAGGAACCGGGTTGGAGCTCCTACAATGAGCAGTTCTTC	CASSQEPGWSSYNEQFF
TRBV29-1	TRBD1	TRBJ1-2	.	TGCAGCGTGGAGACAGGGGTCGTAAACTATGGCTACACCTTC	CSVETGVVNYGYTF
TRBV9	.	TRBJ1-1	.	TGTGCCAGCAGCGTACAGGGGCAGTCGGACACTGAAGCTTTCTTT	CASSVQGQSDTEAFF
TRBV2	TRBD2	TRBJ2-3	.	TGTGCCAGCACACGCGGGGGGGGTTGGACAGATACGCAGTATTTT	CASTRGGGWTDTQYF
TRBV3-1/TRBV3-2	TRBD2	TRBJ2-1	.	TGTGCCAGCAGCTATCTAGCGGGAGGGTACTACAATGAGCAGTTCTTC	CASSYLAGGYYNEQFF
TRBV6-5	.	TRBJ1-1	.	TGTGCCAGCAGTTTACCGGGGGGCACTGAAGCTTTCTTT	CASSLPGGTEAFF
TRBV27	.	TRBJ1-5	.	TGTGCCAGCGGGGGTAGCAATCAGCCCCAGCATTTT	CASGGSNQPQHF
TRBV18	.	TRBJ1-2	.	TGTGCCAGCTCACCGGAGGGGCTCGGCTATGGCTACACCTTC	CASSPEGLGYGYTF
TRBV7-8	.	TRBJ1-5	few	TGTGCCAGCAGCCTAACGGCGGGTTCGGGGGGAAAGCCCCAGCATTTT	CASSLTAGSGGKPQHF
TRBV6-5	.	TRBJ2-7	.	TGTGCCAGCAGTTACCTACCTAAGTCTGGGGAGCAGTACTTC	CASSYLPKSGEQYF
TRBV2	.	TRBJ1-2	once	TGTGCCAGCAGTGACGGCCTCGGCTACACCTTC	CASSDGLGYTF
TRBV6-2/TRBV6-3	TRBD1	TRBJ2-2	.	TGTGCCAGCAGCGGACAGGGGAACACCGGGGAGCTGTTTTTT	CASSGQGNTGELFF